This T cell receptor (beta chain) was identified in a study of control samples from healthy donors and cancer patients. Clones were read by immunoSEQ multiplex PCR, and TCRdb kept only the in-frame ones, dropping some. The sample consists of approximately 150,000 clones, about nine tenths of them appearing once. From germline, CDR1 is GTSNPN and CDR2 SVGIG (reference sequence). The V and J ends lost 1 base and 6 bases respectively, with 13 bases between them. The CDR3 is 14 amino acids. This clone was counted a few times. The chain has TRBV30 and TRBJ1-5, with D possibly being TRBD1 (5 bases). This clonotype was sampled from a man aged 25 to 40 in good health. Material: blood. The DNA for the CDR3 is TGTGCCTGGAGTGGGGACGTGCCGGGTCAGCCCCAGCATTTT. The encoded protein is CAWSGDVPGQPQHF.